This T cell receptor (beta chain) was observed in a study of control samples from healthy donors and cancer patients. CDR1 and CDR2 (germline): SGHDT, YYEEEE. V shed 4 bases and J shed 4 bases, with 13 bases lying between them. The CDR3 covers 14 residues. Sequencing used immunoSEQ multiplex PCR; TCRdb keeps in-frame clones, though not all of them. The sample includes over 150,000 clones, nearly 90% of them seen just once. The receptor was isolated from a woman aged 45-59 years in good health. The specimen was blood. The chain couples TRBV5-6 to TRBJ2-3; maybe TRBD2 (5 bases). The CDR3 reads CASSLAHGADTQYF. CDR3 sequence (DNA): TGTGCCAGCAGCCTGGCCCACGGGGCAGATACGCAGTATTTT.